This T cell receptor beta chain was documented in a study of shared clonotypes between healthy human individuals. Study in general: The study used three CD4 naive, three CD4 memory, two CD8 naive and one CD8 memory plate per donor. Study outcomes and limitations: A generally larger estimated richness was seen in naive subsets than in memory subsets.

The run depth of the assay was deep. TCRdb's table, derived via immunoSEQ multiplex PCR, lists solely in-frame clones and lacks some. Of about 2.3 million clones listed, 90% to 95% are singletons. Healthy HIV-negative adults with no recent acute infections or vaccinations were recruited as donors. Remarks on this clone: No antigen is known for it.

The CDR3 contains 12 residues. The V end was cut by 4 bases, the J end by 5 bases, with 10 bases between. Germline assignment: CDR1 SQVTM and CDR2 ANQGSEA. This receptor was taken from a man aged 18 to 29 in good health. Some clones in this sample may be carry-over from other donors' samples. Sequencing input: naive CD4+ T cells from PBMCs. The subset was: CD45RA+ positively selected. This chain joins TRBV29-1 and TRBJ2-3, with D possibly being TRBD1 (5 bases). The CDR3 DNA reads as TGCAGCGTTGGCCAAGGGGAAGATACGCAGTATTTT. Residues: CSVGQGEDTQYF.